Below, 25 T cell receptor beta chains from the same sample are listed, as sequenced in a study of T cell responses to AZD1222 COVID-19 vaccine. This table comes from immunoSEQ multiplex PCR, and its TCRdb copy is limited to in-frame clones, with some not included. The sample carries fewer than 55,000 clones, 70% to 85% recorded once. The specimen was peripheral blood, collected on day 0 of MenACWY control vaccination. All receptors come from an adult in good health.

The chain recombines TRBV28 with TRBJ2-2; 10 positions match TRBD2. CDR3 length equals 17 residues. CDR1 is MDHEN, CDR2 SYDVKM, per germline. Trimming removed 5 bases from V and 1 base from J; junction bases left unmatched: 7. Written as DNA, the CDR3 is TGTGCCAGCAGTCCTTCTACTAGCGGGATGAACACCGGGGAGCTGTTTTTT. Its protein product is CASSPSTSGMNTGELFF.

This chain joins TRBV24-1 and TRBJ2-7, with D possibly being TRBD1 or TRBD2 (5 bases each). The germline V gene encodes CDR1 KGHDR and CDR2 SFDVKD. Trimming left V 4 bases short and J 7 bases short, with 16 bases between. The CDR3 consists of 14 residues. The CDR3 region has the DNA TGTGCCACCAGTGACCCAAGCCCGGGACCGGAGCAGTACGTC. Protein: CATSDPSPGPEQYV.

This chain links TRBV21-1 with TRBJ2-7; the DNA was not used to check the table's D call, TRBD1. TRBV21-1 is annotated as a pseudogene. CDR3 size: 18 residues. The CDR3 region has the DNA TGTGCCAGCAGCAACGTGTTCCGGGACAGGGGGCGCGGGTACGAGCAGTACGTC. Protein sequence: CASSNVFRDRGRGYEQYV.

The chain uses TRBV18 and TRBJ2-5; D gene ambiguous. The CDR3 extends over 14 amino acids. The V end lost 3 bases, the J end lost 2 bases, and 10 bases lay between the germline ends. Germline CDR1 is KGHSH and CDR2 is LQKENI. The CDR3 here is CASSPMLEQETQYF. The CDR3 region has the DNA TGTGCCAGCTCACCGATGCTGGAACAAGAGACCCAGTACTTC.

This clone was detected only a few times. The rearrangement links TRBV3-1 (or the pseudogene TRBV3-2) to TRBJ1-5; D ambiguous. Germline V lookup: CDR1 LGHDT, CDR2 YNNKEL (reference sequence). CDR3 size: 14 residues. The germline V and J ends were trimmed by 3 bases and 8 bases, with 14 bases remaining between them. The CDR3 sequence is CASSHFPSRKPQHF. The CDR3 DNA reads TGTGCCAGCAGCCATTTCCCGAGTAGGAAGCCCCAGCATTTT.

This clone has at least ten counts. The rearrangement links TRBV11-1 to TRBJ2-5; D is uncertain. V dropped 5 bases and J dropped 0 bases, with 10 bases sitting between them. Germline values: CDR1 SGHAT, CDR2 FQDESV (reference sequence). This CDR3 spans 14 amino acids. CDR3 nucleotides: TGTGCCAGCAGCCGAGACACGTACCAAGAGACCCAGTACTTC. This codes for CASSRDTYQETQYF. The complete variable domain, with remaining parts taken from reference TRBV11-1 and TRBJ2-5, reads EAEVAQSPRYKITEKSQAVAFWCDPISGHATLYWYRQILGQGPELLVQFQDESVVDDSQLPKDRFSAERLKGVDSTLKIQPAELGDSAMYLCASSRDTYQETQYFGPGTRLLVL.

The chain couples TRBV7-3 to TRBJ1-5, with 10 bases identical to TRBD1. Trimming took 5 bases from V and 4 from J; bases not matched to a gene: 8. The length of the CDR3 is 16 residues. Germline CDR1 and CDR2: SGHTA and FQGTGA. In DNA form, the CDR3 reads TGTGCCAGCAGCGAGACCGGGACAGGGGCAAATCAGCCCCAGCATTTT. It is translated as CASSETGTGANQPQHF.

The chain links TRBV7-6 to TRBJ1-1; D gene uncertain. V lost 5 bases to trimming and J lost 1 base, with 11 bases between them. The germline CDR1 and CDR2 sequences are SGHVS and FNYEAQ. There are 14 residues in the CDR3. In nucleotides, the CDR3 is TGTGCCAGCAGCCCCGGTGGGAGGAACACTGAAGCTTTCTTT. This gives the protein CASSPGGRNTEAFF.

The chain uses TRBV7-9 and TRBJ1-1, with D tentatively TRBD1 (5 bases). Germline V CDR1 and CDR2: SEHNR, FQNEAQ (reference sequence). With 5 bases removed from V and 10 bases from J, the gap between germline ends came to 14 bases. The CDR3 is 12 amino acids. The CDR3 region is CASSQDSWGAFF. CDR3 sequence (DNA): TGTGCCAGCAGCCAAGACAGTTGGGGAGCTTTCTTT.

This clone was counted a single time. The V and J genes are TRBV27 and TRBJ2-5, with D possibly being TRBD1 (6 bases). The CDR3 totals 13 residues. With 7 bases removed from V and 4 bases from J, the gap between germline ends came to 13 bases. Germline V gene sequence: CDR1 MNHEY, CDR2 SMNVEV (reference sequence). CDR3 residues: CASTTGTGETQYF. The CDR3 region has the DNA TGTGCCAGCACCACAGGGACGGGAGAGACCCAGTACTTC.

The chain joins TRBV6-2 or TRBV6-3 to TRBJ2-1; 7 positions match TRBD2. With 0 bases clipped from V and 6 bases from J, the junction kept 14 bases outside the gene matches. CDR1 MNHEY and CDR2 SVGEGT come from the germline V gene. The CDR3 has 18 residues. CDR3 coding DNA: TGTGCCAGCAGTTACTCGGATTTGGGGGGGGATCTTATCAATGAGCAGTTCTTC. It specifies CASSYSDLGGDLINEQFF.

The CDR3 reads CASTILPGQTNYGYTF. In DNA, the CDR3 is TGTGCCAGCACCATCTTACCGGGACAGACTAACTATGGCTACACCTTC. The chain recombines TRBV28 with TRBJ1-2, with 7 bases that match TRBD1. In germline, CDR1 is MDHEN, CDR2 SYDVKM. V shed 7 bases and J 0 bases; nucleotides not matched to a gene: 11. The CDR3 has 16 residues.

The chain uses TRBV14 and TRBJ2-1; 12 nucleotides line up with TRBD2. CDR3 length: 15 residues. Unmatched junction bases numbered 8, after V lost 4 bases and J lost 10 bases. The germline gives CDR1 SGHDN, CDR2 FVKESK. CDR3 region: CASSPASGGAWEQFF. The CDR3 DNA reads TGTGCCAGCAGCCCCGCTAGCGGGGGGGCCTGGGAGCAGTTCTTC.

In this sample, this clone turned up once. The rearrangement uses TRBV6-6 and TRBJ2-1, with D perhaps matching TRBD1 (5 bases). The CDR3 sequence is 12 residues long. Trimming pared 5 bases from V and 5 bases from J, leaving 7 bases between. Germline CDR1 MNHNY, CDR2 SVGAGI (reference sequence). The CDR3 nucleotides are TGTGCCAGCAGTAAGGGGAACAATGAGCAGTTCTTC. Protein sequence: CASSKGNNEQFF.

This chain connects TRBV1 to TRBJ1-2. TRBV1 is described as a pseudogene. This CDR3 contains 11 residues. The CDR3 spells CTSSPAEGYTF. CDR3 DNA: TGCACCAGCAGCCCGGCGGAAGGCTACACCTTC.

The J gene is TRBJ1-5, the V gene TRBV19, with D possibly matching TRBD1 (6 bases). CDR1 LNHDA and CDR2 SQIVND come from the germline V gene (reference sequence). The V and J ends lost 5 bases and 0 bases respectively, with 8 bases between them. The CDR3 covers 14 residues. In DNA form, the CDR3 reads TGTGCCAGTAGTGGACAGTATAGCAATCAGCCCCAGCATTTT. Translating gives CASSGQYSNQPQHF.

The chain carries TRBV5-1 and TRBJ2-1, with D possibly matching TRBD2 (5 bases). The CDR3 covers 11 residues. The germline V gene encodes CDR1 SGHRS and CDR2 YFSETQ. V dropped 4 bases and J dropped 9 bases, with 8 bases sitting between them. CDR3 sequence (DNA): TGCGCCAGCAGCGCCGAGGGTGAGCAGTTCTTC. Its protein is CASSAEGEQFF.

The table lists this clone with many counts. The chain recombines TRBV3-1 (or the pseudogene TRBV3-2) with TRBJ2-1; 10 bases are shared with TRBD2. The CDR3 has 14 residues. The ends lost 4 bases at V and 6 bases at J; junction bases unmatched: 3. Germline lookup yields CDR1 LGHDT and CDR2 YNNKEL (reference sequence). The CDR3, as DNA: TGTGCCAGCAGCCGAGGGACTAGCGTCAATGAGCAGTTCTTC. Encoded protein: CASSRGTSVNEQFF.

The CDR3 region has the DNA TGTGCCAGCAGCTGGGACAGGGGATCGAGGAGCTATGGCTACACCTTC. Its translation is CASSWDRGSRSYGYTF. The chain combines TRBV5-6 with TRBJ1-2; 10 nucleotides line up with TRBD1. CDR3 size: 16 residues. The germline V gene encodes CDR1 SGHDT and CDR2 YYEEEE. V lost 3 bases, J lost 4 bases, and 9 bases stayed unmatched.

This chain links TRBV5-1 with TRBJ2-6; D unresolved. The CDR3 spans 15 residues. From germline, CDR1 is SGHRS and CDR2 YFSETQ. V was trimmed by 5 bases and J by 0 bases, leaving 9 bases between them. The CDR3 sequence: CASRASISGANVLTF. The CDR3 DNA reads TGCGCCAGCAGGGCGAGTATCTCTGGGGCCAACGTCCTGACTTTC.

V is TRBV24-1 and J is TRBJ2-1; D gene ambiguous. V shed 9 bases and J shed 8 bases, with 10 bases lying between them. Germline V gene sequence: CDR1 KGHDR, CDR2 SFDVKD. The CDR3 covers 11 residues. The CDR3 sequence: CATGRGDEQFF. CDR3 coding DNA: TGTGCCACCGGTAGAGGCGATGAGCAGTTCTTC.

The chain uses TRBV7-6 and TRBJ2-3, with TRBD2 identical over 9 bases. The CDR3 sequence is 18 residues long. V shed 2 bases, J shed 0 bases, and the junction held 9 bases outside the gene matches. Germline V gene sequence: CDR1 SGHVS, CDR2 FNYEAQ. The CDR3 here is CASSLHVERGDSTDTQYF. The CDR3 DNA reads as TGTGCCAGCAGCTTACACGTTGAGCGGGGGGATAGCACAGATACGCAGTATTTT.

The chain carries TRBV28 and TRBJ2-1, with no clear D. V was clipped by 5 bases and J by 7 bases, with 12 bases between them. This CDR3 spans 13 amino acids. CDR1 is MDHEN and CDR2 is SYDVKM in the germline V gene. The CDR3 DNA reads TGTGCCAGCAGTCCCCCCCCCAGGAATGAGCAGTTCTTC. The encoded protein is CASSPPPRNEQFF.

The genes are TRBV7-2 and TRBJ1-1; D not resolved. Deletions cut 2 bases from V and 1 base from J, with 14 bases between. CDR3 length: 16 amino acids. The germline V gene encodes CDR1 SGHTA and CDR2 FQGNSA. The CDR3 DNA reads as TGTGCCAGCAGCTTAATGTCAGGCCTTGGGAACACTGAAGCTTTCTTT. Its protein product is CASSLMSGLGNTEAFF.

The chain links TRBV6-6 to TRBJ1-4, with TRBD1 as a possible D gene (5 bases). The CDR3 loop spans 14 amino acids. The V gene's germline CDR1 is MNHNY and CDR2 SVGAGI (reference sequence). The germline V and J ends were trimmed by 3 bases and 4 bases, with 9 bases remaining between them. CDR3 region: CASSYGTLNEKLFF. The CDR3 DNA is TGTGCCAGCAGTTATGGGACCCTTAATGAAAAACTGTTTTTT.